The 10 T cell receptor beta chains listed next were all sequenced from one sample in a study of PD-1 blockade in classical Hodgkin lymphoma. Time point denoted: cycle 4 day 1 (C4D1), after less than seven weeks of nivolumab. Patients all relapsed after autologous stem cell transplantation, and there was variation in brentuximab vedotin exposure. CD4+ T cells were purified from thawed PBMCs by negative selection. The repertoire was sequenced with immunoSEQ multiplex PCR; TCRdb's copy has only in-frame clones and lacks some. Seen here are approximately 28,000 clones, around 80% observed once, and the top ten hold over 0.5%. Sequencing was performed on CD4+ T cells from blood, taken before the fourth cycle of nivolumab. The receptors originated from a human donor with classical Hodgkin lymphoma.

This rearrangement joins TRBV4-1 to TRBJ1-2; D gene uncertain. V was cut by 1 base and J by 3 bases, with 12 bases left in between. The CDR3 loop spans 15 amino acids. Germline assignment: CDR1 MGHRA and CDR2 YSYEKL. The CDR3 sequence: CASSQGSQQHYGYTF. CDR3 bases: TGCGCCAGCAGCCAAGGATCCCAGCAACACTATGGCTACACCTTC.

This rearrangement joins TRBV28 to TRBJ2-7; D gene uncertain. This CDR3 has 15 amino acids. Germline values: CDR1 MDHEN, CDR2 SYDVKM. Trimming pared 8 bases from V and 3 bases from J, leaving 20 bases between. The CDR3 region has the DNA TGTGCCAGCCTCCCCTCCTCTTGGGGTCACTACGAGCAGTACTTC. It translates to CASLPSSWGHYEQYF.

V gene TRBV7-9 combines with J gene TRBJ2-1; the D gene is possibly TRBD2 (6 bases). Between the trimmed V and J ends, which lost 0 bases and 5 bases, there was a span of 8 bases. CDR1 is SEHNR and CDR2 is FQNEAQ in the germline V gene (reference sequence). The CDR3 has 14 amino acids. The CDR3 reads CASSLAGLNNEQFF. The DNA for the CDR3 is TGTGCCAGCAGCTTAGCGGGACTCAACAATGAGCAGTTCTTC. Using reference TRBV7-9 and TRBJ2-1 for the parts outside the CDR3, the full variable domain is DTGVSQNPRHKITKRGQNVTFRCDPISEHNRLYWYRQTLGQGPEFLTYFQNEAQLEKSRLLSDRFSAERPKGSFSTLEIQRTEQGDSAMYLCASSLAGLNNEQFFGPGTRLTVL.

This clone was seen only a few times. This chain joins TRBV11-2 and TRBJ2-5, with no clear D. The CDR3 is made up of 15 amino acids. CDR1 SGHAT and CDR2 FQNNGV come from the germline V gene. Trimming pared 5 bases from V and 5 bases from J, leaving 18 bases between. DNA for the CDR3: TGTGCCAGCAGCCCGAGCCTGACATCCCAGGAGACCCAGTACTTC. Protein product: CASSPSLTSQETQYF.

The chain couples TRBV6-1 to TRBJ1-2, with 7 bases aligning to TRBD1. The CDR3 covers 13 residues. The germline V gene encodes CDR1 MNHNS and CDR2 SASEGT. Trimming removed 2 bases from V and 5 bases from J; junction bases left unmatched: 2. As DNA, the CDR3 is TGTGCCAGCAGTGAATGGACAGGTTATGGCTACACCTTC. Translation: CASSEWTGYGYTF.

The chain has TRBV30 and TRBJ2-1; 9 bases agree with TRBD2. This CDR3 has 14 residues. The germline CDR1 and CDR2 sequences are GTSNPN and SVGIG (reference sequence). V gave up 2 bases and J gave up 5 bases; unmatched junction bases: 4. CDR3 in amino acids: CAWSRASGNNEQFF. The DNA for the CDR3 is TGTGCCTGGAGTCGGGCTAGCGGGAACAATGAGCAGTTCTTC. The entire variable domain, with the rest obtained from reference TRBV30 and TRBJ2-1, is as follows: SQTIHQWPATLVQPVGSPLSLECTVEGTSNPNLYWYRQAAGRGLQLLFYSVGIGQISSEVPQNLSASRPQDRQFILSSKKLLLSDSGFYLCAWSRASGNNEQFFGPGTRLTVL.

The chain is built from TRBV6-6 and TRBJ1-1; D remains ambiguous. V lost 8 bases to trimming and J lost 1 base, with 8 bases between them. CDR3 length: 12 amino acids. The germline V gene encodes CDR1 MNHNY and CDR2 SVGAGI (reference sequence). DNA of the CDR3: TGTGCCAGCGGGTTGGGGAACACTGAAGCTTTCTTT. Amino acids: CASGLGNTEAFF.

The V gene is TRBV5-6, the J gene TRBJ2-7, with 12 bases identical to TRBD1. The J segment lost 5 bases and the V segment lost 3 bases, leaving 6 bases of the junction unmatched. CDR3 size: 15 residues. Germline CDR1 and CDR2: SGHDT and YYEEEE. The CDR3 DNA follows: TGTGCCAGCAGCTGGGGGACAGGGGGCTTGAACGAGCAGTACTTC. It codes for CASSWGTGGLNEQYF.

The V and J genes are TRBV7-9 and TRBJ2-2; D gene ambiguous. CDR1 SEHNR and CDR2 FQNEAQ come from the germline V gene (reference sequence). This CDR3 is built from 14 residues. The ends were cut back, 5 bases at V and 0 bases at J, with 7 bases in the middle. The CDR3 coding sequence is TGTGCCAGCAGCCTCATGCCGAACACCGGGGAGCTGTTTTTT. Translating it yields CASSLMPNTGELFF.

This chain connects TRBV2 to TRBJ2-7; no definite D call. The V gene lost 3 bases and the J gene lost 2 bases, with 2 bases spanning the gap. CDR1 and CDR2 from the germline V gene are SNHLY and FYNNEI. The CDR3 has 11 residues. The CDR3 reads CASSDPYEQYF. DNA for the CDR3: TGTGCCAGCAGTGACCCCTACGAGCAGTACTTC.